These 25 T cell receptor beta chains came from one sample sequenced in a study of yellow fever vaccine responses in identical twins. Using its own MiXCR run on the RT-PCR reads, TCRdb lists one record per CDR3 protein. The sample records a few thousand distinct CDR3 sequences, about 69% being singletons. The sample consisted of T cells from blood (PBMCs), unsorted or a sorted subset (not recorded which), taken before or after yellow fever vaccination (not recorded which). Receptor source: a woman under 30 who received the yellow fever vaccine.

This clonotype was found a few times. J is TRBJ2-7 and V is TRBV20-1; D might be TRBD1 or TRBD2, each matching 5 bases. The CDR3 sequence is 14 residues long. Germline V gives CDR1 DFQATT, CDR2 SNEGSKA (reference sequence). Between the trimmed V and J ends, which lost 0 bases and 5 bases, there was a span of 14 bases. The CDR3 loop reads CSARDLVGDDEQYF. CDR3 nucleotide sequence: TGCAGTGCTAGAGATCTGGTAGGGGACGACGAGCAGTACTTC.

Only a few counts were recorded for this clonotype. The rearrangement uses TRBV10-3 and TRBJ1-1; 11 bases align to TRBD1. This CDR3 has 15 amino acids. V gave up 2 bases and J gave up 5 bases; unmatched junction bases: 4. The germline V gene encodes CDR1 ENHRY and CDR2 SYGVKD. The CDR3 DNA is TGTGCCATCAGTGAGGCGGACAGGGGGCCGACTGAAGCTTTCTTT. Translated: CAISEADRGPTEAFF.

This chain connects TRBV11-1 to TRBJ2-5; 8 bases line up with TRBD1. Trimming cost V 4 bases and J 6 bases; bases outside gene matches: 4. Germline CDR1 SGHAT, CDR2 FQDESV (reference sequence). The CDR3 loop spans 13 amino acids. The CDR3 nucleotides read TGTGCCAGCAGCTACGGACAGGGACAGACCCAGTACTTC. Translating it yields CASSYGQGQTQYF.

The chain employs TRBV7-9 and TRBJ2-1; 8 nucleotides match TRBD1. CDR3 length: 15 amino acids. Trimming took 5 bases from V and 0 from J; bases not matched to a gene: 3. Germline CDR1 reads SEHNR; CDR2 reads FQNEAQ (reference sequence). CDR3 in amino acids: CASSGRGPSYNEQFF. The CDR3 DNA reads as TGTGCCAGCAGCGGCAGGGGGCCCTCCTACAATGAGCAGTTCTTC.

The chain recombines TRBV20-1 with TRBJ2-3, with unresolved D. CDR3 length: 13 amino acids. V lost 5 bases and J 7 bases, leaving 16 bases between the germline ends. Germline CDR1 DFQATT, CDR2 SNEGSKA (reference sequence). CDR3 bases: TGCAGTGCTCAGACTCCCCTCCCGAATACGCAGTATTTT. As protein: CSAQTPLPNTQYF.

This chain uses TRBV4-1 with TRBJ2-1; 8 bases agree with TRBD1. Germline CDR1 MGHRA, CDR2 YSYEKL. The junction had 14 bases not matched to a gene; V was cut back by 2 bases and J by 8 bases. The CDR3 is 17 amino acids. The CDR3 nucleotides are TGCGCCAGCAGCCAACTTACCTCCGGGACAGGTAGCGATGAGCAGTTCTTC. Its translation: CASSQLTSGTGSDEQFF.

The chain has TRBV5-1 and TRBJ1-2; D is unresolved. CDR1 is SGHRS, CDR2 YFSETQ, per germline. With 0 bases removed from V and 4 bases from J, the gap between germline ends came to 7 bases. This CDR3 spans 13 amino acids. CDR3 in DNA: TGCGCCAGCAGCTTGGGGCAAATCTATGGCTACACCTTC. Translated: CASSLGQIYGYTF.

The chain uses TRBV2 and TRBJ2-1; D is perhaps TRBD1 or TRBD2 (5 bases each). The germline V and J ends were trimmed by 6 bases and 8 bases, with 14 bases remaining between them. The CDR3 consists of 13 residues. Germline CDR1 and CDR2: SNHLY and FYNNEI. The CDR3 is CASSDIRGDEQFF. DNA for the CDR3: TGTGCCAGCAGCGATATCCGGGGCGATGAGCAGTTCTTC.

The count of this clonotype is one. The J gene is TRBJ2-7, the V gene TRBV7-8; tentative D call: TRBD1 (5 bases). The CDR3 extends over 17 amino acids. CDR1 is SGHVS and CDR2 is FQNEAQ in the germline V gene. V was clipped by 5 bases and J by 4 bases, with 24 bases between them. CDR3: CASSVRVSNSKGYEQYF. As DNA, the CDR3 is TGTGCCAGCAGCGTCCGGGTTAGTAACAGCAAGGGGTACGAGCAGTACTTC.

This clonotype has more than one count but fewer than ten. The V call is TRBV14, the J call TRBJ2-7, with unresolved D. V lost 6 bases and J lost 7, with 13 bases in between. This CDR3 region has 12 residues. Germline V gene sequence: CDR1 SGHDN, CDR2 FVKESK. The CDR3 DNA is TGTGCCAGCAGTTTGACACCGTGGGAGCAGTACTTC. Its protein is CASSLTPWEQYF.

This clonotype was seen more than once but under ten times. V gene TRBV2 combines with J gene TRBJ2-7; either TRBD1 or TRBD2 may supply D (5 bases each). Germline lookup yields CDR1 SNHLY and CDR2 FYNNEI. The V gene lost 3 bases and the J gene lost 7 bases, with 16 bases spanning the gap. The CDR3 totals 14 residues. CDR3: CASSDTGLKGEQYF. The CDR3 DNA is TGTGCCAGCAGTGACACGGGGCTGAAAGGGGAGCAGTACTTC.

The gene calls are TRBV20-1 and TRBJ1-5; D perhaps matches TRBD1 (6 bases). This CDR3 is 15 amino acids long. Trimming took off 5 bases at V and 1 base at J, with 15 bases between the two ends. Germline V lookup: CDR1 DFQATT, CDR2 SNEGSKA (reference sequence). The CDR3 DNA is TGCAGTGCTCCAGCGTCGGGGGCGAGCAATCAGCCCCAGCATTTT. Translation gives CSAPASGASNQPQHF.

The chain has TRBV11-1 and TRBJ2-2; 7 bases agree with TRBD1. The germline gives CDR1 SGHAT, CDR2 FQDESV (reference sequence). The CDR3 is 14 residues long. The junction had 6 bases not matched to a gene; V was cut back by 5 bases and J by 6 bases. CDR3 region: CASSVTGLAGELFF. The CDR3 coding sequence is TGTGCCAGCAGCGTGACAGGGTTGGCCGGGGAGCTGTTTTTT.

The chain couples TRBV14 to TRBJ2-3; tentative D call: TRBD2 (5 bases). This CDR3 spans 14 amino acids. Deletions cut 4 bases from V and 8 bases from J, with 16 bases between. Germline V lookup: CDR1 SGHDN, CDR2 FVKESK. CDR3 residues: CASSPNYEGATQYF. In nucleotides, the CDR3 is TGTGCCAGCAGCCCGAATTACGAGGGAGCTACGCAGTATTTT.

This clonotype appeared a few times. V usage is TRBV5-6 and J usage is TRBJ2-3, with unresolved D. V lost 4 bases to trimming and J lost 10 bases, with 22 bases between them. Looked up from germline, CDR1 is SGHDT and CDR2 is YYEEEE. The CDR3 is 15 amino acids. In DNA form, the CDR3 reads TGTGCCAGCAGCCTTCGTGTCTTGAGAGGCGTCCCGCAGTATTTT. Residues: CASSLRVLRGVPQYF.

The J gene is TRBJ1-1, the V gene TRBV7-1; D gene unclear. TRBV7-1 is an ORF, and what it does is uncertain. V was shortened by 2 bases and J by 4 bases, with 11 bases between the two germline ends. The CDR3 contains 14 residues. CDR3 coding DNA: TGTGCCAGCAGCTCATGGCCGGGTATCACTGAAGCTTTCTTT. It translates to CASSSWPGITEAFF.

This clonotype turned up a few times. V gene TRBV7-3 combines with J gene TRBJ2-6; 9 positions match TRBD1. Germline CDR1 and CDR2: SGHTA and FQGTGA. The length of the CDR3 is 17 residues. The J segment lost 1 base and the V segment lost 1 base, leaving 2 bases of the junction unmatched. The CDR3 loop reads CASSLRDRESGANVLTF. As DNA, the CDR3 is TGTGCCAGCAGCTTAAGGGACAGGGAGTCTGGGGCCAACGTCCTGACTTTC.

The V and J genes are TRBV18 and TRBJ2-7; a possible D gene is TRBD1 (5 bases). This CDR3 comprises 14 residues. CDR1 and CDR2 from the germline V gene are KGHSH and LQKENI. Trimming left V 1 base short and J 2 bases short, with 9 bases between. This chain's CDR3 is CASSPQQAPYEQYF. As DNA, the CDR3 is TGTGCCAGCTCACCACAACAGGCCCCCTACGAGCAGTACTTC.

The V call is TRBV20-1, the J call TRBJ1-5; D gene uncertain. Germline lookup yields CDR1 DFQATT and CDR2 SNEGSKA (reference sequence). The germline V and J ends were trimmed by 1 base and 2 bases, with 15 bases remaining between them. The CDR3 runs to 16 residues. The CDR3 sequence: CSARGAGPGGNQPQHF. The CDR3, as DNA: TGCAGTGCTAGAGGGGCAGGTCCGGGTGGCAATCAGCCCCAGCATTTT.

The chain carries TRBV11-1 and TRBJ1-5; D call uncertain. This CDR3 contains 12 residues. Per germline, CDR1 SGHAT and CDR2 FQDESV (reference sequence). V shed 5 bases and J shed 4 bases, with 6 bases lying between them. The CDR3 protein is CASSRINQPQHF. As DNA, the CDR3 is TGTGCCAGCAGCCGAATAAATCAGCCCCAGCATTTT.

The gene calls are TRBV23-1 and TRBJ2-5; D is unclear. TRBV23-1 is an open reading frame whose function is uncertain. The CDR3 contains 14 residues. With 9 bases removed from V and 5 bases from J, the gap between germline ends came to 19 bases. The chain's CDR3 is CARFSGPRRETQYF. CDR3 coding DNA: TGCGCCAGGTTCTCCGGACCCCGGCGTGAGACCCAGTACTTC.

This clonotype was seen a single time. The V call is TRBV12-3 or TRBV12-4, the J call TRBJ1-2; D gene unclear. The CDR3 is made up of 16 amino acids. Trimming shortened V by 2 bases and J by 1 base, and 14 bases separated the two germline ends. Here the CDR3 DNA reads TGTGCCAGCAGTTTATCGTCCTTTATCTTTAACTATGGCTACACCTTC. This codes for CASSLSSFIFNYGYTF.

The chain links TRBV2 to TRBJ2-2, with TRBD2 matching over 12 bases. Germline CDR1 SNHLY, CDR2 FYNNEI. After removal of 5 bases from V and 4 bases from J, the junction contained 5 bases not matched to a gene. The CDR3 runs 16 residues. DNA of the CDR3: TGTGCCAGCAGTAGTCTAGCGGGAGGGTCCACCGGGGAGCTGTTTTTT. This sequence encodes CASSSLAGGSTGELFF.

Details on this clonotype: A junction boundary mismatches the germline segment, possibly from a read error. V gene TRBV20-1 combines with J gene TRBJ2-7; 8 bases line up with TRBD1. The germline CDR1 and CDR2 sequences are DFQATT and SNEGSKA (reference sequence). The CDR3 totals 14 residues. CDR3 nucleotides: TGCAGTGTTAGAGTACCGGGACAGGACTACGAGCAGTACTTC. Its protein is CSVRVPGQDYEQYF.

The chain combines TRBV6-1 with TRBJ2-5, with D unresolved. The germline gives CDR1 MNHNS, CDR2 SASEGT. Between the trimmed V and J ends, which lost 6 bases and 5 bases, there was a span of 13 bases. This CDR3 comprises 13 residues. In DNA, the CDR3 is TGTGCCAGCAGGAGACTGTTCAGGGAGACCCAGTACTTC. Its protein product is CASRRLFRETQYF.